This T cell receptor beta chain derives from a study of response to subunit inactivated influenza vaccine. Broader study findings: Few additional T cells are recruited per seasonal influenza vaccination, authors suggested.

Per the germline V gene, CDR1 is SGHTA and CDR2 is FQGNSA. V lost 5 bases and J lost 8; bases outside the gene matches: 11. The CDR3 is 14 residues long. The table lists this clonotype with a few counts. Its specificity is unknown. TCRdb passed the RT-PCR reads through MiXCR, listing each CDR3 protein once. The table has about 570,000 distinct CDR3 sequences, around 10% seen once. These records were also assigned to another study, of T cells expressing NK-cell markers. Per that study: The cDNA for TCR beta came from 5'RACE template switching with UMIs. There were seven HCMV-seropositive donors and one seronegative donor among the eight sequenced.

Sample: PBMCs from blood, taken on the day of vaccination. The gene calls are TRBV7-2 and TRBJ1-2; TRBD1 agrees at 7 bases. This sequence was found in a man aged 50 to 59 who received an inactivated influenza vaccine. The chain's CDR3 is CASSPGTAFKGYTF. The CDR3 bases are TGTGCCAGCAGCCCCGGGACAGCCTTCAAAGGCTACACCTTC.